These 13 T cell receptor beta chains share one sample of origin, sequenced in a study of cytomegalovirus exposure and HLA in healthy donors. PCR employed 60 Vbeta and 13 Jbeta primers. Libraries were prepared by immunoSEQ multiplex PCR; TCRdb keeps only in-frame clonotypes and omits some of them. The data contain around 110,000 clones, 60% to 80% of them singletons. The sequencing input was PBMCs. The source of these receptors is a boy younger than 18 in good health and CMV-seronegative.

Here the CDR3 DNA reads TGTGCCAGCAGCCAAGAGACAGGTAGCCCGTTTGAAGCTTTCTTT. It codes for CASSQETGSPFEAFF. The chain has TRBV7-9 and TRBJ1-1, with D possibly being TRBD1 (6 bases). Germline CDR1 SEHNR, CDR2 FQNEAQ (reference sequence). The CDR3 runs to 15 residues. V shed 5 bases and J shed 7 bases, with 20 bases lying between them. Combining the CDR3 with reference TRBV7-9 and TRBJ1-1 gives the whole variable domain DTGVSQNPRHKITKRGQNVTFRCDPISEHNRLYWYRQTLGQGPEFLTYFQNEAQLEKSRLLSDRFSAERPKGSFSTLEIQRTEQGDSAMYLCASSQETGSPFEAFFGQGTRLTVV.

The V call is TRBV9, the J call TRBJ2-3, with TRBD2 matching 9 bases. Germline CDR1 and CDR2: SGDLS and YYNGEE. The V segment lost 2 bases and the J segment 4 bases; nucleotides outside the gene matches: 5. This CDR3 spans 15 amino acids. CDR3 nucleotide sequence: TGTGCCAGCAGCGTTGAGGGCGGGAGGGCAGATACGCAGTATTTT. It translates to CASSVEGGRADTQYF.

This clone has just one count. This chain joins TRBV19 and TRBJ2-2, with D perhaps matching TRBD1 (5 bases). This CDR3 is 15 amino acids long. The germline V gene encodes CDR1 LNHDA and CDR2 SQIVND (reference sequence). The V end was cut by 2 bases, the J end by 3 bases, with 10 bases between. The CDR3 coding sequence is TGTGCCAGTAGTATAAAGGGGCCGGACACCGGGGAGCTGTTTTTT. Translated, it gives CASSIKGPDTGELFF.

V and J are TRBV5-1 and TRBJ1-1; D gene unclear. Germline CDR1 reads SGHRS; CDR2 reads YFSETQ. The V end lost 2 bases, the J end lost 1 base, and 9 bases lay between the germline ends. CDR3 length: 14 residues. CDR3 residues: CASSFSEGNTEAFF. CDR3 bases: TGCGCCAGCAGCTTTTCTGAGGGGAACACTGAAGCTTTCTTT.

The genes are TRBV5-6 and TRBJ2-2, with 7 nucleotides matching TRBD2. The CDR3 is 16 amino acids. Germline CDR1 is SGHDT and CDR2 is YYEEEE. The J segment lost 5 bases and the V segment lost 0 bases, leaving 7 bases of the junction unmatched. The CDR3 protein is CASSLGAGVNTGELFF. CDR3 nucleotide sequence: TGTGCCAGCAGCTTGGGTGCGGGAGTCAATACCGGGGAGCTGTTTTTT.

The chain uses TRBV18 and TRBJ1-2; possibly TRBD1 for D (5 bases). The germline V gene encodes CDR1 KGHSH and CDR2 LQKENI. There are 13 residues in the CDR3. Trimming stripped 5 bases from V and 6 bases from J, with 13 bases between. CDR3 in DNA: TGTGCCAGCTCATCCAGGGATGGTAATGGCTACACCTTC. Its translation is CASSSRDGNGYTF.

The V and J genes are TRBV27 and TRBJ1-1; D remains unclear. The CDR3 totals 15 residues. The germline CDR1 and CDR2 sequences are MNHEY and SMNVEV (reference sequence). Trimming left V 4 bases short and J 3 bases short, with 15 bases between. For the CDR3, the DNA is TGTGCCAGCAGTTCCCGAACCCTTCCAGACACTGAAGCTTTCTTT. Its translation is CASSSRTLPDTEAFF.

The chain is built from TRBV9 and TRBJ2-5, with a weak D call TRBD2 (6 bases). V lost 0 bases, J lost 4 bases, and 13 bases lay in between. Germline V gives CDR1 SGDLS, CDR2 YYNGEE. The CDR3 runs 15 residues. CDR3 sequence reads: CASSVGTPRGETQYF. The CDR3 DNA is TGTGCCAGCAGCGTAGGGACGCCGCGGGGAGAGACCCAGTACTTC.

This clone was counted between two and nine times. This chain connects TRBV18 to TRBJ1-2; weak D call: TRBD1 (6 bases). The germline V gene has CDR1 KGHSH and CDR2 LQKENI. The CDR3 loop spans 13 amino acids. Deletions cut 3 bases from V and 8 bases from J, with 13 bases between. The CDR3 sequence is CASSPDRFEGYTF. The DNA for the CDR3 is TGTGCCAGCTCACCTGACAGGTTTGAAGGCTACACCTTC.

This chain links TRBV28 with TRBJ2-1; D gene uncertain. Per the germline V gene, CDR1 is MDHEN and CDR2 is SYDVKM. With 4 bases removed from V and 4 bases from J, the gap between germline ends came to 2 bases. The length of the CDR3 is 11 residues. CDR3 in amino acids: CASSSYNEQFF. The CDR3 DNA is TGTGCCAGCAGTTCTTACAATGAGCAGTTCTTC.

V and J are TRBV4-1 and TRBJ1-1, with 10 bases identical to TRBD1. Looked up from germline, CDR1 is MGHRA and CDR2 is YSYEKL. This CDR3 contains 14 residues. Trimming at V came to 4 bases and at J to 5 bases, leaving 4 bases not matched to a gene. The CDR3 DNA follows: TGCGCCAGCAGCCCGGGACAGGGGATAACTGAAGCTTTCTTT. Amino acids: CASSPGQGITEAFF.

The chain employs TRBV6-5 and TRBJ2-7, with a weak D call TRBD1 (6 bases). The V gene's germline CDR1 is MNHEY and CDR2 SVGAGI. V was pared by 2 bases and J by 2 bases, with 13 bases between. The CDR3 is 15 amino acids. CDR3 sequence reads: CASSYPLGQTYEQYF. The DNA for the CDR3 is TGTGCCAGCAGTTACCCCTTAGGACAGACCTACGAGCAGTACTTC.

The V call is TRBV11-2, the J call TRBJ1-2; TRBD1 matches 9 bases. V was pared by 4 bases and J by 8 bases, with 14 bases of the junction left unmatched. The CDR3 covers 16 residues. In germline, CDR1 is SGHAT, CDR2 FQNNGV. The CDR3 DNA reads TGTGCCAGCAGCTCCCGGGACAGGGCCCTATATCTAGGCTACACCTTC. Translating it yields CASSSRDRALYLGYTF. Together with reference TRBV11-2 and TRBJ1-2, the CDR3 gives the full variable domain: EAGVAQSPRYKIIEKRQSVAFWCNPISGHATLYWYQQILGQGPKLLIQFQNNGVVDDSQLPKDRFSAERLKGVDSTLKIQPAKLEDSAVYLCASSSRDRALYLGYTFGSGTRLTVV.